Presented here are 29 T cell receptor beta chains from one specimen sequenced in a study of Graves' ophthalmopathy and Graves' hyperthyroidism. Amplified TCR beta CDR3 regions were obtained using RNA transcripts as template. HTBI-primed RT-PCR formed the first round, and a multiplex PCR formed the second. TCRdb reprocessed the multiplex PCR reads with MiXCR, giving one entry per CDR3 protein. The sample carries hundreds of thousands of distinct CDR3 sequences, approximately 21% recorded once. The sample consisted of peripheral blood. The source is a young woman with stable Graves' hyperthyroidism. Some clones in this sample may be carry-over from other donors' samples.

The chain couples TRBV28 to TRBJ1-2; D unresolved. The CDR3 runs to 13 residues. CDR1 and CDR2 (germline): MDHEN, SYDVKM. V was trimmed by 10 bases and J by 4 bases, leaving 16 bases between them. CDR3 protein: CAIQGRPSYGYTF. The CDR3 DNA follows: TGTGCCATACAAGGACGGCCTTCCTATGGCTACACCTTC.

As to this clonotype: A much bigger clone sits one base away, suggesting this may be a read error. The chain is built from TRBV20-1 and TRBJ1-5, with TRBD1 matching 7 bases. This CDR3 spans 14 amino acids. Trimming removed 0 bases from V and 5 bases from J; junction bases left unmatched: 4. Germline V gene lookup returns CDR1 DFQATT and CDR2 SNEGSKA (reference sequence). CDR3 coding DNA: TGCAGTGCTAGAGATCGCAGGGGGTATCAGCCCCAGCATTTT. Residues: CSARDRRGYQPQHF.

In its sample, this clonotype was seen many times. The CDR3 DNA reads as TGTGCTAGTGGTTGGACACCCTCTGGGGCCAACGTCCTGACTTTC. This codes for CASGWTPSGANVLTF. This chain uses TRBV12-5 with TRBJ2-6; possible D gene TRBD1, 5 bases. Trimming removed 4 bases from V and 0 bases from J, with 7 bases in between. The CDR3 is made up of 15 amino acids. Germline loops: CDR1 LGHNT, CDR2 FRNRAP.

V and J are TRBV6-1 and TRBJ2-2, with D perhaps TRBD2 (6 bases). The germline CDR1 and CDR2 sequences are MNHNS and SASEGT. The CDR3 length is 12 residues. Trimming stripped 7 bases from V and 5 bases from J, with 8 bases between. This CDR3 is CASIRGTGELFF. CDR3 bases: TGTGCCAGCATTCGGGGGACCGGGGAGCTGTTTTTT.

Of note for this clonotype: One junction end does not reproduce the germline sequence, and a read error may be involved. This chain uses TRBV10-3 with TRBJ1-5, with D perhaps matching TRBD1 (6 bases). The CDR3 contains 15 residues. Germline V gives CDR1 ENHRY, CDR2 SYGVKD. CDR3 sequence reads: CAISEKGQTIQPKHF. The CDR3 nucleotides read TGTGCCATCAGTGAGAAAGGACAGACTATCCAGCCCAAGCATTTT.

Ten or more counts support this clonotype. The chain recombines TRBV20-1 with TRBJ1-1, with D possibly TRBD1 on 6 matching bases. The CDR3 length is 14 residues. Germline CDR1 reads DFQATT; CDR2 reads SNEGSKA (reference sequence). With 6 bases removed from V and 2 bases from J, the gap between germline ends came to 16 bases. This CDR3 reads CSAQIGGGNTEAFF. DNA for the CDR3: TGCAGTGCGCAGATTGGGGGGGGCAACACTGAAGCTTTCTTT.

The sample holds many counts of this clonotype. The V gene is TRBV30, the J gene TRBJ1-2; D is ambiguous. The CDR3 has 14 amino acids. Germline V gene data show CDR1 as GTSNPN and CDR2 as SVGIG (reference sequence). Trimming took off 1 base at V and 0 bases at J, with 9 bases between the two ends. The DNA of the CDR3 is TGTGCCTGGAGTGGACCGCTAGCTAACTATGGCTACACCTTC. Its protein product is CAWSGPLANYGYTF.

This clonotype was counted ten times or more. V is TRBV2 and J is TRBJ1-1; 8 bases are shared with TRBD1. Germline-derived CDR1 and CDR2 are SNHLY and FYNNEI. The CDR3 consists of 15 residues. V shed 5 bases and J 6 bases; nucleotides not matched to a gene: 11. DNA of the CDR3: TGTGCCAGCAGTAGGCAGGGGGCGCATTTGGCTGAAGCTTTCTTT. Translating it yields CASSRQGAHLAEAFF.

The chain has TRBV29-1 and TRBJ2-7; 9 bases map to TRBD2. Germline V lookup: CDR1 SQVTM, CDR2 ANQGSEA. CDR3 length: 15 amino acids. J was trimmed by 2 bases and V by 3 bases; bases with no gene match: 8. CDR3 protein: CSVELAGTVTYEQYF. CDR3 DNA sequence: TGCAGCGTTGAGCTAGCGGGAACCGTAACCTACGAGCAGTACTTC.

Points on this clonotype: At one end, the junction sequence differs from germline, possibly due to a read error. The chain has TRBV28 and TRBJ2-7; 12 bases are a match to TRBD2. Germline CDR1 reads MDHEN; CDR2 reads SYDVKM. This CDR3 has 15 residues. CDR3 region: CAGSSRLAGVYEQYF. As DNA, the CDR3 is TGTGCCGGCAGTTCCCGACTAGCGGGAGTCTACGAGCAGTACTTC.

This clonotype was seen only a few times. V gene TRBV6-2 or TRBV6-3 combines with J gene TRBJ2-7; D is undetermined. The ends were cut back, 2 bases at V and 0 bases at J, with 8 bases in the middle. The CDR3 has 14 amino acids. Looked up from germline, CDR1 is MNHEY and CDR2 is SVGEGT. The CDR3 loop is CASSYRASSYEQYF. CDR3 sequence (DNA): TGTGCCAGCAGTTACAGGGCCAGCTCCTACGAGCAGTACTTC.

This clonotype was seen only a few times. The chain joins TRBV6-1 to TRBJ2-5; TRBD2 matches 7 bases. The CDR3 loop spans 17 amino acids. Germline V gene data show CDR1 as MNHNS and CDR2 as SASEGT. The trim removed 0 bases at V and 6 bases at J, leaving 13 bases unmatched. Here the CDR3 reads CASSEAPTGGEWQTQYF. CDR3 sequence (DNA): TGTGCCAGCAGTGAAGCACCTACTGGGGGGGAGTGGCAGACCCAGTACTTC.

This sequence joins TRBV2 and TRBJ2-2, with TRBD2 matching over 10 bases. The V gene's germline CDR1 is SNHLY and CDR2 FYNNEI. V lost 6 bases and J lost 6; bases outside the gene matches: 10. The CDR3 spans 16 residues. DNA of the CDR3: TGTGCCAGCAGCCTCACTAGCGGGATATTCCCCGGGGAGCTGTTTTTT. Translating gives CASSLTSGIFPGELFF.

In its sample, this clonotype was seen many times. J is TRBJ2-5 and V is TRBV20-1, with D unresolved. Germline V gives CDR1 DFQATT, CDR2 SNEGSKA (reference sequence). This CDR3 has 12 amino acids. Trimming took 1 base from V and 5 from J, leaving 8 bases between them. CDR3 region: CSARGRGETQYF. The DNA of the CDR3 is TGCAGTGCTAGAGGACGTGGGGAGACCCAGTACTTC.

V usage is TRBV6-5 and J usage is TRBJ1-2; D ambiguous. Trimming removed 0 bases from V and 6 bases from J, with 14 bases in between. This CDR3 contains 15 residues. Germline CDR1 reads MNHEY; CDR2 reads SVGAGI. In nucleotides, the CDR3 is TGTGCCAGCAGTTACTCGCTGGGTGGGAAGGATGGCTACACCTTC. This codes for CASSYSLGGKDGYTF.

This clonotype was seen repeatedly, ten times or more. This rearrangement joins TRBV28 to TRBJ1-3, with D unresolved. The V gene lost 6 bases and the J gene lost 4 bases, with 16 bases spanning the gap. The germline V gene encodes CDR1 MDHEN and CDR2 SYDVKM. CDR3 length equals 15 residues. Here the CDR3 reads CASSIDWSSGNTIYF. CDR3 bases: TGTGCCAGCAGCATCGACTGGTCCTCCGGAAACACCATATATTTT.

The chain links TRBV4-1 to TRBJ2-5, with D hard to call. Trimming removed 1 base at V and 7 bases at J, with 10 bases between. The CDR3 sequence is 13 residues long. Germline V gene data show CDR1 as MGHRA and CDR2 as YSYEKL. CDR3 sequence: CASSQAIVGTQYF. The CDR3 nucleotides read TGCGCCAGCAGCCAAGCGATTGTCGGGACCCAGTACTTC.

The chain carries TRBV7-8 and TRBJ1-5; D remains unclear. The CDR3 is 15 residues long. The ends were cut back, 6 bases at V and 2 bases at J, with 14 bases in the middle. Per the germline V gene, CDR1 is SGHVS and CDR2 is FQNEAQ. The CDR3 reads CASSEMGLGNQPQHF. The CDR3 DNA sequence: TGTGCCAGCAGTGAAATGGGTTTGGGCAATCAGCCCCAGCATTTT.

The V gene is TRBV12-3 or TRBV12-4, the J gene TRBJ2-7, with 8 positions matching TRBD1. V shed 5 bases, J shed 3 bases, and the junction held 6 bases outside the gene matches. CDR3 length equals 14 residues. The CDR3 nucleotides are TGTGCCAGCAGTCCGGACAGGGTAATCTACGAGCAGTACTTC. Encoded protein: CASSPDRVIYEQYF.

This clonotype was counted at least ten times. The chain links TRBV5-1 to TRBJ1-1; a weak D match, TRBD1 (5 bases). The V end lost 7 bases, the J end lost 1 base, and 11 bases lay between the germline ends. This CDR3 is built from 13 residues. Germline CDR1 reads SGHRS; CDR2 reads YFSETQ. The chain's CDR3 is CASGRDQNTEAFF. The CDR3 coding sequence is TGCGCCAGCGGACGGGACCAGAACACTGAAGCTTTCTTT.

At least ten counts were recorded for this clonotype. The chain employs TRBV11-1 and TRBJ1-5; 9 nucleotides align to TRBD1. After removal of 5 bases from V and 0 bases from J, the junction contained 11 bases not matched to a gene. Germline CDR1 is SGHAT and CDR2 is FQDESV (reference sequence). There are 18 residues in the CDR3. The CDR3 DNA follows: TGTGCCAGCAGCCCCCTTGACAGGGGGATTTTTAGCAATCAGCCCCAGCATTTT. This sequence encodes CASSPLDRGIFSNQPQHF.

This clonotype was counted at least ten times. The V call is TRBV7-9, the J call TRBJ2-7; D possibly uses TRBD1 or TRBD2 (5 bases each). V gave up 0 bases and J gave up 6 bases, with 12 bases separating them. CDR3 length equals 14 residues. The germline V gene has CDR1 SEHNR and CDR2 FQNEAQ (reference sequence). The CDR3 loop reads CASSLALGTGEQYF. DNA for the CDR3: TGTGCCAGCAGCTTAGCGCTGGGGACGGGCGAGCAGTACTTC. The entire variable domain, with the rest obtained from reference TRBV7-9 and TRBJ2-7, is as follows: DTGVSQNPRHKITKRGQNVTFRCDPISEHNRLYWYRQTLGQGPEFLTYFQNEAQLEKSRLLSDRFSAERPKGSFSTLEIQRTEQGDSAMYLCASSLALGTGEQYFGPGTRLTVT.

This clonotype has at least ten counts. The chain uses TRBV12-3 or TRBV12-4 and TRBJ2-5; 9 nucleotides align to TRBD1. After removal of 5 bases from V and 5 bases from J, the junction contained 12 bases not matched to a gene. The CDR3 runs 16 residues. The DNA of the CDR3 is TGTGCCAGCAGTCCGCAAACAGGGGGCGCGGGGGAGACCCAGTACTTC. The encoded protein is CASSPQTGGAGETQYF.

In its sample, this clonotype was seen once. The chain uses TRBV29-1 and TRBJ2-5; D perhaps matches TRBD1 (5 bases). This CDR3 has 17 residues. Trimming removed 4 bases at V and 5 bases at J, with 26 bases between. Germline V gene lookup returns CDR1 SQVTM and CDR2 ANQGSEA. CDR3 region: CSVGTRTRQPGYETQYF. CDR3 coding DNA: TGCAGCGTTGGAACCCGGACAAGGCAGCCTGGATACGAGACCCAGTACTTC. Looking up the rest from reference TRBV29-1 and TRBJ2-5 gives the full variable domain: SAVISQKPSRDICQRGTSLTIQCQVDSQVTMMFWYRQQPGQSLTLIATANQGSEATYESGFVIDKFPISRPNLTFSTLTVSNMSPEDSSIYLCSVGTRTRQPGYETQYFGPGTRLLVL.

This clonotype was picked up many times. The genes are TRBV4-1 and TRBJ2-5; 7 bases are a match to TRBD2. The CDR3 runs to 16 residues. J lost 2 bases, V lost 1 base, and 7 bases had no gene match. Germline loops: CDR1 MGHRA, CDR2 YSYEKL. The DNA of the CDR3 is TGCGCCAGCAGCCAAGGACTAGCAGAAACTCAAGAGACCCAGTACTTC. This encodes CASSQGLAETQETQYF.

The CDR3 sequence is CASTFGGARTTEAFF. CDR3 DNA: TGTGCCAGCACTTTTGGGGGGGCGCGGACAACTGAAGCTTTCTTT. V is TRBV28 and J is TRBJ1-1; TRBD1 is a possible D gene (6 bases). The germline gives CDR1 MDHEN, CDR2 SYDVKM. Between the trimmed V and J ends, which lost 7 bases and 5 bases, there was a span of 20 bases. This CDR3 has 15 residues.

This clonotype was observed many times. This sequence joins TRBV30 and TRBJ2-7, with D maybe TRBD2 (6 bases). Trimming took 2 bases from V and 5 from J, leaving 10 bases between them. The CDR3 runs to 12 residues. Germline V gene data show CDR1 as GTSNPN and CDR2 as SVGIG (reference sequence). In DNA form, the CDR3 reads TGTGCCTGGAGTACCGGGGGAGACGAGCAGTACTTC. Translated, it gives CAWSTGGDEQYF. Based on the CDR3 plus reference TRBV30 and TRBJ2-7, the full variable domain is SQTIHQWPATLVQPVGSPLSLECTVEGTSNPNLYWYRQAAGRGLQLLFYSVGIGQISSEVPQNLSASRPQDRQFILSSKKLLLSDSGFYLCAWSTGGDEQYFGPGTRLTVT.

This clonotype was counted at least ten times. The CDR3 here is CASTLTTGYGYTF. The CDR3 DNA reads TGTGCCAGCACCCTAACAACAGGGTATGGCTACACCTTC. The chain uses TRBV12-3 or TRBV12-4 and TRBJ1-2, with D perhaps TRBD1 (6 bases). This CDR3 has 13 amino acids. Trimming took 7 bases from V and 5 from J, leaving 14 bases between them.

The chain joins TRBV6-1 to TRBJ2-2; no reliable D call. This CDR3 has 13 amino acids. Deletions cut 6 bases from V and 4 bases from J, with 9 bases between. CDR1 MNHNS and CDR2 SASEGT come from the germline V gene. This CDR3 reads CASRGWGTGELFF. DNA of the CDR3: TGTGCCAGCAGGGGATGGGGCACCGGGGAGCTGTTTTTT.